The next 24 T cell receptor beta chains were all read from a single sample in a study of cytomegalovirus exposure and HLA in healthy donors. Researchers ran the PCR with 60 Vbeta and 13 Jbeta primers. The protocol was immunoSEQ multiplex PCR, while the TCRdb copy is restricted to in-frame clones and leaves out a portion. The sample contains around 180,000 clones, around 80% of which appear only once. Sequencing was performed on PBMCs. The receptors here all came from a man between 25 and 39 years old in good health and CMV-seropositive.

V and J are TRBV28 and TRBJ1-1; D unclear. The CDR3 covers 11 residues. The germline V and J ends were trimmed by 9 bases and 1 base, with 6 bases remaining between them. The germline gives CDR1 MDHEN, CDR2 SYDVKM. The CDR3: CARQENTEAFF. Written as DNA, the CDR3 is TGTGCCAGGCAGGAGAACACTGAAGCTTTCTTT.

The CDR3: CASSSEGTGIGKLFF. CDR3 nucleotide sequence: TGTGCCAGCAGTTCGGAAGGGACAGGGATAGGAAAACTGTTTTTT. The chain carries TRBV7-2 and TRBJ1-4; 9 nucleotides align to TRBD1. V lost 6 bases and J lost 10; bases outside the gene matches: 12. Germline lookup yields CDR1 SGHTA and CDR2 FQGNSA. The CDR3 extends over 15 amino acids.

The gene calls are TRBV28 and TRBJ1-5; D gene unclear. V lost 5 bases to trimming and J lost 4 bases, with 15 bases between them. The germline CDR1 and CDR2 sequences are MDHEN and SYDVKM. This CDR3 region has 15 residues. The CDR3 is CASSHSPDGNQPQHF. The CDR3 DNA is TGTGCCAGCAGTCACAGTCCCGACGGTAATCAGCCCCAGCATTTT.

The chain combines TRBV7-8 with TRBJ2-7; D possibly corresponds to TRBD1 (5 bases). Deletions cut 1 base from V and 3 bases from J, with 10 bases between. Germline CDR1 reads SGHVS; CDR2 reads FQNEAQ. The CDR3 sequence is 14 residues long. The CDR3 here is CASSLGVRVYEQYF. CDR3 DNA: TGTGCCAGCAGCTTAGGCGTCAGGGTCTACGAGCAGTACTTC.

This chain links TRBV19 with TRBJ1-3; D unclear. The CDR3 is 11 residues long. With 3 bases removed from V and 8 bases from J, the gap between germline ends came to 5 bases. Germline lookup yields CDR1 LNHDA and CDR2 SQIVND (reference sequence). Here the CDR3 reads CASSIDYTIYF. CDR3 sequence (DNA): TGTGCCAGTAGTATTGACTACACCATATATTTT.

The genes are TRBV25-1 and TRBJ2-6, with D possibly being TRBD1 (5 bases). Looked up from germline, CDR1 is MGHDK and CDR2 is SYGVNS. V was cut by 4 bases and J by 0 bases, with 10 bases left in between. The CDR3 extends over 16 amino acids. CDR3 nucleotides: TGTGCCAGCAGTGGGGGCAGACTCTCTGGGGCCAACGTCCTGACTTTC. It specifies CASSGGRLSGANVLTF. The entire variable domain, with the rest obtained from reference TRBV25-1 and TRBJ2-6, is as follows: EADIYQTPRYLVIGTGKKITLECSQTMGHDKMYWYQQDPGMELHLIHYSYGVNSTEKGDLSSESTVSRIRTEHFPLTLESARPSHTSQYLCASSGGRLSGANVLTFGAGSRLTVL.

The V and J genes are TRBV28 and TRBJ1-4; D is unclear. Germline V lookup: CDR1 MDHEN, CDR2 SYDVKM. The ends were cut back, 5 bases at V and 4 bases at J, with 14 bases in the middle. CDR3 length: 15 amino acids. This chain's CDR3 is CASSPYPGNNEKLFF. CDR3 DNA sequence: TGTGCCAGCAGTCCCTATCCGGGAAATAATGAAAAACTGTTTTTT.

This chain uses TRBV5-4 with TRBJ1-2; tentatively, D is TRBD1 (6 bases). Trimming stripped 3 bases from V and 8 bases from J, with 11 bases between. Germline CDR1 reads SGHNT; CDR2 reads YYREEE (reference sequence). The CDR3 runs 12 residues. The CDR3 nucleotides are TGTGCCAGCAGCTCCGGGACACAAGGCTACACCTTC. Translated, it gives CASSSGTQGYTF.

The CDR3: CASTPLAGQPQHF. The CDR3 bases are TGTGCCAGCACTCCCCTAGCGGGACAGCCCCAGCATTTT. The chain is built from TRBV6-5 and TRBJ1-5; no definite D call. Trimming cost V 7 bases and J 7 bases, with 14 bases left between them. The CDR3 runs 13 residues. Germline loops: CDR1 MNHEY, CDR2 SVGAGI.

The chain recombines TRBV19 with TRBJ1-5; D not resolved. V lost 8 bases to trimming and J lost 3 bases, with 11 bases between them. The CDR3 has 13 residues. The germline V gene encodes CDR1 LNHDA and CDR2 SQIVND (reference sequence). The CDR3 is CASPEQANQPQHF. CDR3 DNA sequence: TGTGCCAGTCCTGAGCAGGCCAATCAGCCCCAGCATTTT.

The V gene is TRBV4-1, the J gene TRBJ2-5, with D possibly matching TRBD2 (5 bases). The CDR3 length is 15 residues. V lost 1 base to trimming and J lost 4 bases, with 13 bases between them. The germline V gene encodes CDR1 MGHRA and CDR2 YSYEKL. The DNA for the CDR3 is TGCGCCAGCAGCCAAGGGGTCGGGGTGAGAGAGACCCAGTACTTC. This codes for CASSQGVGVRETQYF.

V gene TRBV6-5 combines with J gene TRBJ1-1; D is unclear. The CDR3 loop spans 12 amino acids. V was pared by 7 bases and J by 1 base, with 7 bases between. The germline V gene has CDR1 MNHEY and CDR2 SVGAGI. In DNA, the CDR3 is TGTGCCAGCAAAGAAGCGAACACTGAAGCTTTCTTT. This gives the protein CASKEANTEAFF.

The chain couples TRBV7-9 to TRBJ1-1, with TRBD1 matching 9 bases. Trimming at V came to 5 bases and at J to 4 bases, leaving 8 bases not matched to a gene. The CDR3 has 15 residues. Germline V gene data show CDR1 as SEHNR and CDR2 as FQNEAQ (reference sequence). CDR3 bases: TGTGCCAGCAGCCTCTTTGGGACAGGGTCCACTGAAGCTTTCTTT. It yields the protein CASSLFGTGSTEAFF.

This sequence joins TRBV7-8 and TRBJ1-2, with no clear D. The CDR3 runs 12 residues. Germline lookup yields CDR1 SGHVS and CDR2 FQNEAQ. Trimming pared 5 bases from V and 8 bases from J, leaving 12 bases between. CDR3 nucleotides: TGTGCCAGCAGCCCACTAGTGGGCGGCTACACCTTC. This sequence encodes CASSPLVGGYTF.

The chain employs TRBV29-1 and TRBJ2-2; TRBD2 might be the D (6 bases). CDR3 size: 12 residues. CDR1 and CDR2 from the germline V gene are SQVTM and ANQGSEA. With 7 bases removed from V and 6 bases from J, the gap between germline ends came to 12 bases. This CDR3 is CSAPGGSGELFF. CDR3 bases: TGCAGCGCCCCCGGGGGATCCGGGGAGCTGTTTTTT.

This clone appeared a single time. The rearrangement joins TRBV10-3 to TRBJ2-7; 14 nucleotides line up with TRBD2. Germline V gene lookup returns CDR1 ENHRY and CDR2 SYGVKD. V trimming: 10 bases; J trimming: 6 bases; junction bases outside the gene matches: 11. The CDR3 is 15 amino acids. In DNA form, the CDR3 reads TGTGCCAACTACACCGGGACTAGCGGGGGCGTCGAGCAGTACTTC. Translated: CANYTGTSGGVEQYF.

This clone was picked up one time. The chain joins TRBV7-8 to TRBJ1-1; maybe TRBD1 (6 bases). The V end lost 5 bases, the J end lost 2 bases, and 15 bases lay between the germline ends. Germline loops: CDR1 SGHVS, CDR2 FQNEAQ. The CDR3 extends over 15 amino acids. CDR3 DNA sequence: TGTGCCAGCAGCGTAAGACAGGCCCTCAACACTGAAGCTTTCTTT. Translation: CASSVRQALNTEAFF.

The chain carries TRBV4-3 and TRBJ1-6; 9 positions match TRBD1. V lost 2 bases, J lost 9 bases, and 5 bases stayed unmatched. Germline values: CDR1 LGHNA, CDR2 YSLEER. The CDR3 runs 15 residues. The CDR3 sequence is CASSQTGTGLSPLHF. The DNA for the CDR3 is TGCGCCAGCAGCCAAACCGGGACAGGGCTTTCACCCCTCCACTTT.

The V gene is TRBV27, the J gene TRBJ2-7; 7 bases are shared with TRBD1. V trimming: 3 bases; J trimming: 9 bases; junction bases outside the gene matches: 11. Germline V lookup: CDR1 MNHEY, CDR2 SMNVEV (reference sequence). The CDR3 has 14 amino acids. The CDR3 loop reads CASSFVPDRDVQYF. CDR3 DNA: TGTGCCAGCAGTTTCGTTCCTGACAGGGACGTGCAGTACTTC.

J is TRBJ2-3 and V is TRBV2; D might be TRBD1 (6 bases). The CDR3 length is 11 residues. The germline V and J ends were trimmed by 6 bases and 11 bases, with 12 bases remaining between them. Germline CDR1 SNHLY, CDR2 FYNNEI. The CDR3 coding sequence is TGTGCCAGCAGAGCAGGGGTCCTGCAGTATTTT. Protein: CASRAGVLQYF.

The J gene is TRBJ2-1, the V gene TRBV19; no clear D. V was shortened by 5 bases and J by 8 bases, with 10 bases between the two germline ends. The germline V gene has CDR1 LNHDA and CDR2 SQIVND (reference sequence). The CDR3 is 12 residues long. The CDR3 loop reads CASSLQSDEQFF. In nucleotides, the CDR3 is TGTGCCAGTAGTCTCCAGTCCGATGAGCAGTTCTTC.

The V call is TRBV11-3, the J call TRBJ2-1; TRBD1 might be the D (5 bases). Trimming stripped 3 bases from V and 8 bases from J, with 17 bases between. Germline CDR1 reads SGHNT; CDR2 reads YENEEA. The CDR3 is 15 residues long. CDR3 sequence reads: CASSFNQQASDEQFF. The CDR3 nucleotides read TGTGCCAGCAGCTTTAATCAACAGGCATCCGATGAGCAGTTCTTC.

The genes are TRBV5-6 and TRBJ1-1; maybe TRBD1 (5 bases). Trimming cost V 4 bases and J 3 bases, with 10 bases left between them. This CDR3 spans 13 amino acids. Germline CDR1 is SGHDT and CDR2 is YYEEEE. DNA of the CDR3: TGTGCCAGCAGCGTCCGGGGGTACACTGAAGCTTTCTTT. It is translated as CASSVRGYTEAFF.

The chain carries TRBV15 and TRBJ2-3; 10 bases align to TRBD2. This CDR3 has 17 amino acids. Germline V gene sequence: CDR1 LNHNV, CDR2 YYDKDF (reference sequence). The J segment lost 6 bases and the V segment lost 1 base, leaving 10 bases of the junction unmatched. The CDR3 is CATSRAVSGGLGDTQYF. The CDR3 region has the DNA TGTGCCACCAGCAGAGCGGTTAGCGGGGGGCTCGGGGATACGCAGTATTTT.